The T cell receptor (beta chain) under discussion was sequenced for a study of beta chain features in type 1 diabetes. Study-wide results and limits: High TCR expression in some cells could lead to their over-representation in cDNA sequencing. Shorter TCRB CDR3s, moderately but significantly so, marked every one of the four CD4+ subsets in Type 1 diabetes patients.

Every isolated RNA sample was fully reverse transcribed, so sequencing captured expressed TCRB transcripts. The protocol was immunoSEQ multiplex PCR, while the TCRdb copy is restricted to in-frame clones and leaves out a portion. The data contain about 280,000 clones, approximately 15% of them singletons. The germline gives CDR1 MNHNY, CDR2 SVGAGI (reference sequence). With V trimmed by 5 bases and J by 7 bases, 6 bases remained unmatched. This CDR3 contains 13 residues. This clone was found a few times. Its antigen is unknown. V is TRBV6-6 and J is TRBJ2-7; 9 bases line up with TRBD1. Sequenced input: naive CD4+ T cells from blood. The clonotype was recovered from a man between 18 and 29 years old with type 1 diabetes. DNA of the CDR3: TGTGCCAGCAGTCCAGGGACAGGGAGTGAGCAGTACTTC. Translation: CASSPGTGSEQYF.